This TCR beta chain is drawn from a study of blood T cell repertoires in COVID-19. At the level of the study: Sources were T cells, B-cell-depleted T cells, or PBMCs; the material itself was cDNA or gDNA.

Those enrolled, adults aged roughly 18 to 95 years, came from some 25 US areas. The assay was immunoSEQ multiplex PCR, and TCRdb's table has in-frame clones only and misses some. This table holds 250,000 to 350,000 clones, nearly 90% found once. The sequencing sample was made of PBMCs or T cells enriched from blood (not recorded which). This sequence was found in a woman aged 25 to 39 who had recovered from COVID-19.

The CDR3 region has the DNA TGTGCCAGCAGCCCGGGACTCGATTGGGGCTACACCTTC. It encodes CASSPGLDWGYTF. The V call is TRBV3-1 (or the pseudogene TRBV3-2), the J call TRBJ1-2; D might be TRBD1 (5 bases). V shed 4 bases and J shed 8 bases, with 14 bases lying between them. This CDR3 spans 13 amino acids. Germline assignment: CDR1 LGHDT and CDR2 YNNKEL (reference sequence).